This note documents a single T cell receptor beta chain sequence. Some clones are missing from TCRdb's copy, which holds only in-frame ones; the method was immunoSEQ multiplex PCR. Of 80,000 or so clones in the sample, roughly 86% were seen once. This entry comes from a study of OX40 agonist ivuxolimab in advanced cancers. The source was CD4+ or CD8+ T cells sorted from blood, collected in a trial of the OX40 agonist ivuxolimab. The receptor was isolated from an adult with an advanced solid tumor such as melanoma, head and neck, liver or kidney cancer.

The CDR3 DNA sequence: TGCGCCAGCAGCTTGGCGCCCTCAGAGGGCAATCAGCCCCAGCATTTT. Protein product: CASSLAPSEGNQPQHF. The genes are TRBV5-1 and TRBJ1-5; D is ambiguous. Germline V gene lookup returns CDR1 SGHRS and CDR2 YFSETQ. This CDR3 has 16 residues. Trimming pared 0 bases from V and 2 bases from J, leaving 12 bases between.